This T cell receptor (beta chain) was sequenced in a study of identical twins (dated by TCRdb to the mid-2010s). About the investigation overall: TCR alpha and beta repertoires from monozygotic twins, unrelated adults of various ages and cord blood were deep-sequenced to test whether fetal clonotypes persist. To rule out contamination, the twin experiments were replicated at different times with different library preparation protocols. Beyond this particular receptor, the publication reports: Recombination models systematically underestimated out-of-frame TCR alpha sharing in monozygotic twins but agreed with sharing between unrelated individuals. Excess twin sharing in beta out-of-frame sequences was weaker because fewer shared sequences lowered the signal-to-noise ratio. Fewer insertions were carried by abundant cord blood beta clonotypes; a weaker similar trend was observed in young adult naive repertoires, while no such trend was observed in memory repertoires. Zero-insertion analyses could be partly confounded by invariant T cells such as MAIT and iNKT, though diverse VJ usage argued against such confounding for most clonotypes. Because the same donors could not be followed over many years, the conclusions relied on cross-sectional statistical analysis. Compared with coincidental sharing between unrelated individuals, out-of-frame TCR alpha sequences shared between twins showed an excess of sequences with low generation probability.

Only healthy Caucasian donors were included. Miltenyi CD45RO+ enrichment and human naive T-cell isolation kits were used to isolate memory (CD45RO+) and naive T cells from PBMC. This clonotype was counted many times. It lacks a known antigen. The sample holds no much larger clone one base away, and base qualities are not on file. V gives up 1 base and J gives up 6 bases, and the segment between their germline ends measures 10 bases. Including cysteine and phenylalanine, the CDR3 has 14 amino acids. Only the CDR3 portion is preserved as DNA: 42 bases, with reading frame beginning at the first base. As encoded in the germline V gene, CDR1 is SGHTA while CDR2 is FQGNSA. Library prep was done by 5' RACE. Sequencing relied on an Illumina HiSeq 2000. Template switching added a universal primer binding site, and the final cDNA carried a unique molecular identifier that allowed TCR cDNA molecules to be counted accurately. Specific primers in the conserved constant-segment region were used to synthesize first-strand cDNA for TCR alpha and beta chains. To control for contamination, each cDNA library was double barcoded with a SMART-Mk sample barcode plus Illumina barcodes. Two successive PCR steps introduced TruSeq adapter sequences along with Illumina sample barcodes. The Illumina HiSeq platform was used with custom primers to sequence TCR alpha and beta cDNA libraries. The authors processed their data as follows. MiGEC was used to process raw reads and extract unique molecular identifiers, and MiXCR was used to find CDR3 positions. For each individual, recombination models were inferred using an EM algorithm with the repgenHMM and IGoR tools. Shared clonotypes were analyzed with the tcR package in R, and sharing was normalized by the product of cloneset sizes. Out-of-frame nonproductive sequences were analyzed to study raw recombination free of thymic and clonal selection effects. Using fastp at Q25 and MiXCR, TCRdb reprocessed the public reads and kept productive beta chains. Records with the same CDR3 protein are collapsed into one entry carrying the most frequent genes and DNA. TCRdb, not the authors, supplied the V and J calls. The sample table holds 200,000 to 300,000 distinct CDR3 sequences, of which 10% to 13% were seen once. The biggest ten clones account for approximately 11% of the sample.

The TCR originated in a man in his fifties or sixties in good health. The sample comprised memory T cells sorted from blood. This specimen's cell subset or site label, interpreted: CD45RO+ enriched T cells. Recombination connected TRBV7-2 to TRBJ2-1, with no confidently assigned D gene. The bases are TGTGCCAGCAGCTTAGTACGAGGTCCCAATGAGCAGTTCTTC. Translated, this is CASSLVRGPNEQFF. This CDR3, with the reference TRBV7-2 and TRBJ2-1 proteins standing in past its ends, gives the full variable domain GAGVSQSPSNKVTEKGKDVELRCDPISGHTALYWYRQSLGQGLEFLIYFQGNSAPDKSGLPSDRFSAERTGGSVSTLTIQRTQQEDSAVYLCASSLVRGPNEQFFGPGTRLTVL.